Each of the 32 T cell receptor beta chains below was sequenced from the same sample in a study of molecular identifiers for immune sequencing clone quantification. MiXCR, run by TCRdb on the PCR reads, gives a single entry per CDR3 protein. The sample yields about 500,000 distinct CDR3 sequences, roughly a fifth seen once. The sample taken for sequencing was naive CD8+ T cells from blood, with Jurkat cell RNA spiked in. Stated subset: FACS-sorted CD8+CD4-CCR7+CD45RA+ naive T cells. Source of these receptors: a human donor in good health. Some libraries in this study had Jurkat cell RNA spiked in.

This clonotype has more than one count but fewer than ten. The CDR3 sequence: CASSIISSFNQPQHF. The CDR3 bases are TGTGCCAGTAGTATAATAAGCAGCTTCAATCAGCCCCAGCATTTT. The genes are TRBV19 and TRBJ1-5; no clear D. CDR1 and CDR2 from the germline V gene are LNHDA and SQIVND (reference sequence). V dropped 2 bases and J dropped 3 bases, with 11 bases sitting between them. This CDR3 region has 15 residues.

This clonotype was counted ten times or more. CDR3 residues: CASSLQGPGATDTQYF. CDR3 nucleotide sequence: TGTGCCAGCAGTTTGCAGGGCCCGGGGGCCACAGATACGCAGTATTTT. This chain links TRBV12-3 or TRBV12-4 with TRBJ2-3, with D possibly called TRBD1 or TRBD2 (6 bases each). V was cut by 3 bases and J by 2 bases, with 15 bases left in between. The length of the CDR3 is 16 residues.

Many counts were recorded for this clonotype. The rearrangement joins TRBV28 to TRBJ2-5, with 9 bases lining up with TRBD2. After removal of 6 bases from V and 4 bases from J, the junction contained 15 bases not matched to a gene. Germline CDR1 MDHEN, CDR2 SYDVKM. The CDR3 runs to 17 residues. In nucleotides, the CDR3 is TGTGCCAGCAGCATCCAGGAAGGGGCGGGAGGGCGAGAGACCCAGTACTTC. Translation gives CASSIQEGAGGRETQYF.

This clonotype was counted a few times. V is TRBV4-3 and J is TRBJ2-1; maybe TRBD2 (6 bases). There are 17 residues in the CDR3. The V end lost 0 bases, the J end lost 2 bases, and 14 bases lay between the germline ends. Germline V gene data show CDR1 as LGHNA and CDR2 as YSLEER. The CDR3 reads CASSQDMVQRAYNEQFF. For the CDR3, the DNA is TGCGCCAGCAGCCAAGATATGGTCCAGCGGGCCTACAATGAGCAGTTCTTC.

This clonotype was recorded at least ten times. The V and J genes are TRBV5-1 and TRBJ2-3; D ambiguous. V lost 4 bases, J lost 2 bases, and 8 bases lay in between. Germline CDR1 reads SGHRS; CDR2 reads YFSETQ. This CDR3 is built from 13 residues. The DNA of the CDR3 is TGCGCCAGCAGCCAAACAGACACAGATACGCAGTATTTT. This sequence encodes CASSQTDTDTQYF.

The chain joins TRBV12-3 or TRBV12-4 to TRBJ2-7; D unresolved. Trimming removed 5 bases from V and 7 bases from J, with 18 bases in between. This CDR3 spans 14 amino acids. CDR3 protein: CASSRAQPGREQYF. In DNA form, the CDR3 reads TGTGCCAGCAGTAGGGCCCAGCCAGGTCGGGAGCAGTACTTC.

This clonotype was detected many times. This chain uses TRBV7-9 with TRBJ2-3; D unresolved. V lost 10 bases and J lost 0, with 8 bases in between. CDR3 length: 12 amino acids. The germline V gene has CDR1 SEHNR and CDR2 FQNEAQ (reference sequence). As DNA, the CDR3 is TGTGCCACAGTTGACAGCACAGATACGCAGTATTTT. Amino acids: CATVDSTDTQYF.

The chain is built from TRBV7-9 and TRBJ1-5, with TRBD1 identical over 11 bases. Germline values: CDR1 SEHNR, CDR2 FQNEAQ (reference sequence). This CDR3 is built from 20 residues. The J segment lost 3 bases and the V segment lost 1 base, leaving 14 bases of the junction unmatched. CDR3 loop: CASSLVKDRGRFGLNQPQHF. CDR3 nucleotides: TGTGCCAGCAGCTTAGTAAAGGACAGGGGGCGTTTTGGCCTCAATCAGCCCCAGCATTTT.

The V call is TRBV27, the J call TRBJ2-1, with D perhaps assigned TRBD1 or TRBD2 (5 bases each). The germline gives CDR1 MNHEY, CDR2 SMNVEV (reference sequence). The length of the CDR3 is 13 residues. V lost 0 bases to trimming and J lost 8 bases, with 8 bases between them. The CDR3 sequence is CASSLSGDHEQFF. The CDR3 coding sequence is TGTGCCAGCAGTTTATCGGGGGACCATGAGCAGTTCTTC.

At least ten counts were recorded for this clonotype. V usage is TRBV6-2 or TRBV6-3 and J usage is TRBJ1-5; D might be TRBD1 (5 bases). The CDR3 runs to 14 residues. V was cut by 5 bases and J by 4 bases, with 12 bases left in between. In germline, CDR1 is MNHEY, CDR2 SVGEGT. The CDR3 region has the DNA TGTGCCAGCAGTAACCGGGACGGAAATCAGCCCCAGCATTTT. It specifies CASSNRDGNQPQHF.

About this clonotype: Given a much more abundant clone one base away, this may be a read error. V gene TRBV27 combines with J gene TRBJ1-4, with D possibly being TRBD1 (5 bases). The germline V gene has CDR1 MNHEY and CDR2 SMNVEV (reference sequence). This CDR3 has 15 residues. Trimming removed 3 bases at V and 5 bases at J, with 13 bases between. The CDR3 loop is CASSFWGSRNEKLFF. The CDR3 bases are TGTGCCAGCAGTTTTTGGGGCAGCAGGAATGAAAAACTGTTTTTT.

This clonotype was detected many times. The V gene is TRBV10-3, the J gene TRBJ2-5, with a weak D call TRBD2 (6 bases). CDR1 is ENHRY and CDR2 is SYGVKD in the germline V gene. V was cut by 10 bases and J by 1 base, with 19 bases left in between. The CDR3 length is 15 residues. CDR3 coding DNA: TGTGCCACAACCGATCCGGGTAGCGGCCAAGAGACCCAGTACTTC. It translates to CATTDPGSGQETQYF.

The J gene is TRBJ1-3, the V gene TRBV10-2; D uncertain. Deletions cut 6 bases from V and 4 bases from J, with 13 bases between. Germline CDR1 reads WSHSY; CDR2 reads SAAADI. The CDR3 is 14 residues long. The CDR3 sequence is CASSHRTSGNTIYF. CDR3 bases: TGCGCCAGCAGCCACCGGACCTCAGGAAACACCATATATTTT.

A remark on this clonotype: A read error is possible here, since a much larger clone lies one base away. V usage is TRBV27 and J usage is TRBJ1-2; no firm D call. The CDR3 contains 13 residues. The germline V gene encodes CDR1 MNHEY and CDR2 SMNVEV (reference sequence). The CDR3 here is CASSFGIQYGYAF. The CDR3 DNA reads TGTGCCAGCAGTTTCGGCATCCAGTATGGCTACGCCTTC.

This clonotype appeared a few times. The chain employs TRBV30 and TRBJ2-7; no definite D call. The V and J ends lost 5 bases and 3 bases respectively, with 11 bases between them. Germline CDR1 is GTSNPN and CDR2 is SVGIG (reference sequence). CDR3 length: 12 amino acids. The CDR3 coding sequence is TGTGCCTGGGCCAGAACACTCTACGAGCAGTACTTC. Protein product: CAWARTLYEQYF. The variable domain in full, completed from reference TRBV30 and TRBJ2-7, reads SQTIHQWPATLVQPVGSPLSLECTVEGTSNPNLYWYRQAAGRGLQLLFYSVGIGQISSEVPQNLSASRPQDRQFILSSKKLLLSDSGFYLCAWARTLYEQYFGPGTRLTVT.

At least ten counts were recorded for this clonotype. The chain is built from TRBV3-1 and TRBJ1-1; 8 bases are shared with TRBD1. Germline loops: CDR1 LGHDT, CDR2 YNNKEL (reference sequence). This CDR3 contains 14 residues. The V gene end was trimmed by 3 bases and the J gene end by 4 bases; junction bases not matched to a gene: 4. The CDR3 nucleotides read TGTGCCAGCAGCCAGACAACAGGGGGCACTGAAGCTTTCTTT. It specifies CASSQTTGGTEAFF.

This clonotype occurred many times. This chain links TRBV7-9 with TRBJ2-1; tentative D call: TRBD1 (5 bases). The CDR3 runs to 12 residues. Germline lookup yields CDR1 SEHNR and CDR2 FQNEAQ (reference sequence). The V and J ends lost 1 base and 8 bases respectively, with 6 bases between them. CDR3 DNA: TGTGCCAGCAGCTTAGAGGGGTATGAGCAGTTCTTC. Its protein product is CASSLEGYEQFF. The variable domain in full, with the rest retrieved from reference TRBV7-9 and TRBJ2-1, is DTGVSQNPRHKITKRGQNVTFRCDPISEHNRLYWYRQTLGQGPEFLTYFQNEAQLEKSRLLSDRFSAERPKGSFSTLEIQRTEQGDSAMYLCASSLEGYEQFFGPGTRLTVL.

With respect to this clonotype: A read error is possible here, since a much larger clone lies one base away. V is TRBV6-5 and J is TRBJ2-6, with a weak D call TRBD1 (5 bases). Germline loops: CDR1 MNHEY, CDR2 SVGAGI. This CDR3 region has 18 residues. In nucleotides, the CDR3 is TGTGCCAGCAGTTACTTGATCCCTACATGGCCTGGGGCCAACGTCATGACTTTC. This sequence encodes CASSYLIPTWPGANVMTF.

V gene TRBV12-5 combines with J gene TRBJ1-2; a weak D match, TRBD1 (5 bases). Germline assignment: CDR1 LGHNT and CDR2 FRNRAP. Trimming shortened V by 5 bases and J by 5 bases, and 9 bases separated the two germline ends. This CDR3 spans 12 amino acids. DNA of the CDR3: TGTGCTAGTGGTAGAGACAGTTATGGCTACACCTTC. This sequence encodes CASGRDSYGYTF.

The sample holds many counts of this clonotype. This chain joins TRBV9 and TRBJ1-1; no definite D call. The germline CDR1 and CDR2 sequences are SGDLS and YYNGEE. The CDR3 runs to 11 residues. The V gene lost 3 bases and the J gene lost 7 bases, with 7 bases spanning the gap. The CDR3, as DNA: TGTGCCAGCAGCGGAGGCGGTGAAGCTTTCTTT. It encodes CASSGGGEAFF.

This clonotype was counted ten times or more. This chain links TRBV28 with TRBJ2-7; the D gene is possibly TRBD1 (5 bases). CDR1 is MDHEN and CDR2 is SYDVKM in the germline V gene. Trimming cost V 6 bases and J 0 bases, with 12 bases left between them. This CDR3 comprises 14 residues. The CDR3 spells CASRSEDTSYEQYF. Written as DNA, the CDR3 is TGTGCCAGCAGGTCCGAGGACACCTCCTACGAGCAGTACTTC.

For this clonotype: A read error may explain this, as a much larger clone is one base away. CDR3 residues: CTSSQVYGISSGNTIYF. CDR3 in DNA: TGCACCAGCAGCCAAGTCTATGGGATCAGCTCTGGAAACACCATATATTTT. The chain is built from TRBV4-1 and TRBJ1-3; no clear D. From germline, CDR1 is MGHRA and CDR2 YSYEKL. This CDR3 is 17 amino acids long.

In its sample, this clonotype was seen many times. V is TRBV20-1 and J is TRBJ2-7, with TRBD2 identical over 9 bases. This CDR3 spans 12 amino acids. Per germline, CDR1 DFQATT and CDR2 SNEGSKA (reference sequence). V was clipped by 5 bases and J by 5 bases; unmatched bases: 4. The CDR3, as DNA: TGCAGTGCTCAGGGACTAGCCCACGAGCAGTACTTC. This sequence encodes CSAQGLAHEQYF.

This clonotype was observed many times. This chain connects TRBV7-2 to TRBJ2-1; 8 bases line up with TRBD2. The length of the CDR3 is 15 residues. Unmatched junction bases numbered 7, after V lost 1 base and J lost 8 bases. In germline, CDR1 is SGHTA, CDR2 FQGNSA. This CDR3 is CASSLGAGAAYEQFF. CDR3 coding DNA: TGTGCCAGCAGCTTAGGAGCGGGAGCAGCGTATGAGCAGTTCTTC.

The chain recombines TRBV19 with TRBJ2-7; D possibly corresponds to TRBD2 (5 bases). The V end lost 5 bases, the J end lost 3 bases, and 14 bases lay between the germline ends. This CDR3 comprises 14 residues. Looked up from germline, CDR1 is LNHDA and CDR2 is SQIVND (reference sequence). The CDR3 sequence is CASSGAPEVYEQYF. The DNA for the CDR3 is TGTGCCAGTAGTGGTGCCCCGGAGGTCTACGAGCAGTACTTC.

The J gene is TRBJ1-2, the V gene TRBV7-9; no definite D call. The CDR3 spans 15 residues. The V and J ends lost 1 base and 3 bases respectively, with 12 bases between them. The germline CDR1 and CDR2 sequences are SEHNR and FQNEAQ (reference sequence). CDR3 in amino acids: CASSLVSETYYGYTF. Here the CDR3 DNA reads TGTGCCAGCAGCTTAGTGTCAGAGACATACTATGGCTACACCTTC.

This clonotype appeared a few times. The rearrangement joins TRBV27 to TRBJ2-7, with TRBD1 matching over 10 bases. This CDR3 region has 14 residues. The ends lost 2 bases at V and 7 bases at J; junction bases unmatched: 5. The germline V gene encodes CDR1 MNHEY and CDR2 SMNVEV (reference sequence). CDR3 DNA sequence: TGTGCCAGCAGTTTAGGGACAGGGGTCAGGGAGCAGTACTTC. Its protein product is CASSLGTGVREQYF.

In this sample, this clonotype turned up many times. V and J are TRBV6-5 and TRBJ1-6; TRBD1 agrees at 7 bases. The CDR3 loop spans 15 amino acids. Germline CDR1 is MNHEY and CDR2 is SVGAGI. J was trimmed by 9 bases and V by 2 bases; bases with no gene match: 7. The CDR3 region has the DNA TGTGCCAGCAGTTACACGGCACAGGGGATTTCACCCCTCCACTTT. Its protein is CASSYTAQGISPLHF.

The chain carries TRBV7-9 and TRBJ2-1, with no clear D. The V and J ends lost 4 bases and 3 bases respectively, with 10 bases between them. The germline V gene has CDR1 SEHNR and CDR2 FQNEAQ (reference sequence). The CDR3 is made up of 14 amino acids. The CDR3 loop reads CASSSPWFYNEQFF. CDR3 DNA: TGTGCCAGCAGCTCGCCCTGGTTCTACAATGAGCAGTTCTTC.

As to this clonotype: The germline gene is not matched at one end of the junction; a read error may be the cause. The V and J genes are TRBV19 and TRBJ2-2; TRBD1 matches at 7 bases. Germline V gene lookup returns CDR1 LNHDA and CDR2 SQIVND (reference sequence). This CDR3 has 16 residues. CDR3 sequence reads: CASSADRATNTGKLFF. The CDR3 bases are TGTGCCAGTAGTGCCGACAGGGCGACGAACACCGGGAAGCTGTTTTTT.

This clonotype showed up just a few times. The chain couples TRBV3-1 to TRBJ2-5; unclear D gene. Germline V gene lookup returns CDR1 LGHDT and CDR2 YNNKEL (reference sequence). Trimming stripped 1 base from V and 0 bases from J, with 9 bases between. The CDR3 consists of 15 residues. The CDR3: CASSQGPADQETQYF. The CDR3 region has the DNA TGTGCCAGCAGCCAAGGCCCGGCCGACCAAGAGACCCAGTACTTC.

This clonotype was found many times. The chain employs TRBV13 and TRBJ1-1, with unresolved D. The germline V and J ends were trimmed by 5 bases and 10 bases, with 14 bases remaining between them. The CDR3 totals 12 residues. Per germline, CDR1 PRHDT and CDR2 FYEKMQ (reference sequence). The CDR3 reads CASSPTGVVAFF. The CDR3 DNA is TGTGCCAGCAGCCCTACGGGTGTGGTAGCTTTCTTT.